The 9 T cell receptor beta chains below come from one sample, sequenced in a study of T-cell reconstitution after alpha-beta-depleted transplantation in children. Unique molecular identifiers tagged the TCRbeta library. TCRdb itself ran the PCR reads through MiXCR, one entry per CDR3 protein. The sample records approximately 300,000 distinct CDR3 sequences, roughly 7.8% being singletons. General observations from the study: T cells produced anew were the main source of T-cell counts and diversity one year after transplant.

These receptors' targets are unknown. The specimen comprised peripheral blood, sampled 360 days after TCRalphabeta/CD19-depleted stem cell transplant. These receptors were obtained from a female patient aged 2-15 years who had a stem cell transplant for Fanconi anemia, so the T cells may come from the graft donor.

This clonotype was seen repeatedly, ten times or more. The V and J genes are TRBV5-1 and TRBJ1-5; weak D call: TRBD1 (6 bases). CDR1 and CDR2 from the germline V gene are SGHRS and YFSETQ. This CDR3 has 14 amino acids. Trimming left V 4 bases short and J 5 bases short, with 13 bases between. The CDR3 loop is CASSEQGSHQPQHF. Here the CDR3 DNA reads TGCGCCAGCAGCGAACAGGGTTCCCATCAGCCCCAGCATTTT. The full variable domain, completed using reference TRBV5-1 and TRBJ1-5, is KAGVTQTPRYLIKTRGQQVTLSCSPISGHRSVSWYQQTPGQGLQFLFEYFSETQRNKGNFPGRFSGRQFSNSRSEMNVSTLELGDSALYLCASSEQGSHQPQHFGDGTRLSIL.

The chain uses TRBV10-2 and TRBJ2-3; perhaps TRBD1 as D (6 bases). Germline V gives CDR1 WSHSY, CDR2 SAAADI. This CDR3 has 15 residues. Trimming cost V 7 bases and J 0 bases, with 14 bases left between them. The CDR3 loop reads CASNDRRTSTDTQYF. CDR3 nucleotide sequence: TGCGCCAGCAACGACAGGCGAACTAGCACAGATACGCAGTATTTT.

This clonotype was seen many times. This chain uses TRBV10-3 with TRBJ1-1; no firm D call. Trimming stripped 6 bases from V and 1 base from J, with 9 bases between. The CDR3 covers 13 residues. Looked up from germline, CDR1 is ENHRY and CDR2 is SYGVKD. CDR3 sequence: CAIRDGSNTEAFF. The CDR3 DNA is TGTGCCATCAGGGACGGGTCGAACACTGAAGCTTTCTTT.

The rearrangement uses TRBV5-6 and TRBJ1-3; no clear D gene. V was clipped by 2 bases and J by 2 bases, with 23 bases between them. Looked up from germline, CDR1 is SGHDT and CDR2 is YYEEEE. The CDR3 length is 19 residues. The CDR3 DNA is TGTGCCAGCAGCTTACTAAAATCAAGAGGGAGACGAGCTGGAAACACCATATATTTT. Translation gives CASSLLKSRGRRAGNTIYF.

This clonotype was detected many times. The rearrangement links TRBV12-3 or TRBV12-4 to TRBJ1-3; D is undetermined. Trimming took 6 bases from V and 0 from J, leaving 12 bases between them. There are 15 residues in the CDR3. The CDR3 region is CASRPYRVSGNTIYF. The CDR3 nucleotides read TGTGCCAGCAGACCGTACCGGGTCTCTGGAAACACCATATATTTT.

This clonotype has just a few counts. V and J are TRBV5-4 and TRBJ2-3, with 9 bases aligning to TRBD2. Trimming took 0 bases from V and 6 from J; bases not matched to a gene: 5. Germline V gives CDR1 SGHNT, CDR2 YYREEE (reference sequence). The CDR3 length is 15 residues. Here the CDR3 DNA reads TGTGCCAGCAGCTTGGAGGGACTAGCAACCGATACGCAGTATTTT. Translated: CASSLEGLATDTQYF.

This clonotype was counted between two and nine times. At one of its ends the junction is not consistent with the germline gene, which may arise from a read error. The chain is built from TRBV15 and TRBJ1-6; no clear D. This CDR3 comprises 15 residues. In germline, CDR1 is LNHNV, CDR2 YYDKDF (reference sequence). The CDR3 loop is CATSRDRAEYSLLHF. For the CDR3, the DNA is TGTGCCACCAGCAGAGATAGGGCGGAATATTCACTCCTCCACTTT. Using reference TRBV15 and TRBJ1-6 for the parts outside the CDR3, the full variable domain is DAMVIQNPRYQVTQFGKPVTLSCSQTLNHNVMYWYQQKSSQAPKLLFHYYDKDFNNEADTPDNFQSRRPNTSFCFLDIRSPGLGDTAMYLCATSRDRAEYSLLHFGNGTRLTVT.

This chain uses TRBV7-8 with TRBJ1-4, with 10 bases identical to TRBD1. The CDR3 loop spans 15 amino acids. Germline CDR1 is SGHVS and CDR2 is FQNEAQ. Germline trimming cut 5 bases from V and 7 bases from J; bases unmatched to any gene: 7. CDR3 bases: TGTGCCAGCAGCCTGGGACAGGGGTTTTTTGAAAAACTGTTTTTT. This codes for CASSLGQGFFEKLFF.

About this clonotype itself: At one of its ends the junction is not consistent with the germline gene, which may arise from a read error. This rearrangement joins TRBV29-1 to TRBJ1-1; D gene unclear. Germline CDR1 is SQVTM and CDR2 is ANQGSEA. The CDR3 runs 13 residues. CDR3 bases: TGCAGCGTTGATGGGCAGAAGAACACTGAAGCTTCCTTT. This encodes CSVDGQKNTEASF.